The 19 T cell receptor beta chains presented below share a single source sample, sequenced in a study of cytomegalovirus exposure and HLA in healthy donors (dated by TCRdb to between 2016 and 2019). The library was produced with the immunoSEQ multiplex PCR assay. A mixture of 60 forward primers for TCR Vbeta segments and 13 reverse primers for TCR Jbeta segments was used in the multiplex PCR. TCRdb's version of the immuneACCESS table is confined to in-frame rearrangements and falls short of the full clone set. An unresolved V gene accounts for under half of the shortfall where checked; the remainder is of unknown origin. Counted in this sample were 80,000 to 130,000 clones; around 72% of them appeared once. The ten largest clones capture 13% to 15% of the sample. The sample comprised PBMCs. These receptors were taken from a male donor in good health and CMV-seropositive.

The chain links TRBV28 to TRBJ2-5, with D perhaps TRBD2 (7 bases). Germline CDR1 MDHEN, CDR2 SYDVKM. V lost 6 bases and J 5 bases, leaving 16 bases between the germline ends. The CDR3 loop spans 14 amino acids. This CDR3 is CASSPRGGAETQYF. The DNA of the CDR3 is TGTGCCAGCAGCCCTAGGGGGGGCGCGGAGACCCAGTACTTC.

This clone appeared a few times. The rearrangement links TRBV7-2 to TRBJ2-3; the match to TRBD2 covers 7 bases. Germline assignment: CDR1 SGHTA and CDR2 FQGNSA. The CDR3 contains 15 residues. V lost 2 bases and J lost 5; bases outside the gene matches: 7. In DNA, the CDR3 is TGTGCCAGCAGCTTATATCTAGCGGCGGGAGATACGCAGTATTTT. Its translation is CASSLYLAAGDTQYF.

As for this clone: At one boundary the junction diverges from the germline segment, which might be a read error. This sequence joins TRBV28 and TRBJ1-5; no definite D call. CDR1 MDHEN and CDR2 SYDVKM come from the germline V gene. CDR3 length: 16 amino acids. In DNA form, the CDR3 reads TGTGCCAGTTTGGCCCTTGTACAAATCGAGGATCAGTCCCAGCATTTT. It encodes CASLALVQIEDQSQHF. The complete variable domain, with remaining parts taken from reference TRBV28 and TRBJ1-5, reads DVKVTQSSRYLVKRTGEKVFLECVQDMDHENMFWYRQDPGLGLRLIYFSYDVKMKEKGDIPEGYSVSREKKERFSLILESASTNQTSMYLCASLALVQIEDQSQHFGDGTRLSIL.

A few counts support this clone. The rearrangement joins TRBV30 to TRBJ2-5; no clear D gene. The CDR3 loop spans 11 amino acids. Germline V gene sequence: CDR1 GTSNPN, CDR2 SVGIG (reference sequence). V lost 8 bases and J lost 1, with 8 bases in between. This CDR3 is CAAGVQETQYF. The CDR3, as DNA: TGTGCCGCCGGAGTCCAAGAGACCCAGTACTTC.

The table lists this clone with a few counts. The CDR3 bases are TGTGCCAGAAGAGACAGGGACCACTCCTACGAGCAGTACTTC. As protein: CARRDRDHSYEQYF. The V and J genes are TRBV7-6 and TRBJ2-5, with TRBD1 matching 7 bases. The DNA end favors TRBJ2-7, so the J call may be wrong. The CDR3 is 14 amino acids. Germline CDR1 SGHVS, CDR2 FNYEAQ.

This chain uses TRBV10-2 with TRBJ1-2, with 8 bases lining up with TRBD1. CDR3 size: 13 residues. Germline-derived CDR1 and CDR2 are WSHSY and SAAADI. Trimming at V came to 6 bases and at J to 2 bases, leaving 2 bases not matched to a gene. CDR3 sequence reads: CASRAGGNYGYTF. The CDR3 nucleotides read TGCGCCAGCAGAGCAGGGGGCAACTATGGCTACACCTTC.

The rearrangement uses TRBV5-1 and TRBJ2-1; TRBD2 agrees at 11 bases. The CDR3 totals 15 residues. Per the germline V gene, CDR1 is SGHRS and CDR2 is YFSETQ. V shed 6 bases and J 2 bases; nucleotides not matched to a gene: 4. The CDR3 DNA follows: TGCGCCAGCACGGTTAGCGGGGGGGCCTACAATGAGCAGTTCTTC. Translated: CASTVSGGAYNEQFF.

This clone was picked up a small number of times. The DNA of the CDR3 is TGTGCCAGCACAAAACAGGGGAGAGGCACTGAAGCTTTCTTT. This encodes CASTKQGRGTEAFF. This rearrangement joins TRBV2 to TRBJ1-1, with 7 bases aligning to TRBD1. J lost 4 bases, V lost 7 bases, and 9 bases had no gene match. The CDR3 contains 14 residues. Germline CDR1 and CDR2: SNHLY and FYNNEI.

Here the CDR3 DNA reads TGTGCCTGGATACCAGGCCTCGTCAGGGGCTACACCTTC. Protein: CAWIPGLVRGYTF. This chain connects TRBV30 to TRBJ1-2; D is unresolved. The germline CDR1 and CDR2 sequences are GTSNPN and SVGIG (reference sequence). The CDR3 is 13 amino acids. V lost 4 bases, J lost 8 bases, and 17 bases lay in between.

In regard to this clone: Other nucleotide sequences from this sample produce the same CDR3. The V call is TRBV18, the J call TRBJ1-6; D call uncertain. Trimming stripped 2 bases from V and 7 bases from J, with 9 bases between. Germline CDR1 and CDR2: KGHSH and LQKENI. CDR3 length: 14 residues. The DNA of the CDR3 is TGTGCCAGCTCACCAGCGGGTTGGAATTCACCCCTCCACTTT. Its protein product is CASSPAGWNSPLHF. Looking up the rest from reference TRBV18 and TRBJ1-6 gives the full variable domain: NAGVMQNPRHLVRRRGQEARLRCSPMKGHSHVYWYRQLPEEGLKFMVYLQKENIIDESGMPKERFSAEFPKEGPSILRIQQVVRGDSAAYFCASSPAGWNSPLHFGNGTRLTVT.

The rearrangement links TRBV2 to TRBJ1-1; the D gene is possibly TRBD1 (5 bases). V was shortened by 6 bases and J by 0 bases, with 17 bases between the two germline ends. The germline V gene has CDR1 SNHLY and CDR2 FYNNEI. CDR3 length equals 16 residues. CDR3 bases: TGTGCCAGCAGATACAGGCTCCAGGGCATGAACACTGAAGCTTTCTTT. Translating it yields CASRYRLQGMNTEAFF.

This clone appeared a single time. The rearrangement links TRBV30 to TRBJ2-3, with D perhaps TRBD1 (8 bases). Germline V gene lookup returns CDR1 GTSNPN and CDR2 SVGIG (reference sequence). V lost 0 bases, J lost 6 bases, and 10 bases lay in between. The CDR3 has 13 amino acids. As DNA, the CDR3 is TGTGCCTGGAGTGTACAGGGGGGGGATACGCAGTATTTT. Translation gives CAWSVQGGDTQYF.

This rearrangement joins TRBV4-1 to TRBJ2-6; 9 bases align to TRBD1. This CDR3 contains 18 residues. Germline V lookup: CDR1 MGHRA, CDR2 YSYEKL. Trimming removed 0 bases from V and 3 bases from J; junction bases left unmatched: 6. CDR3 in amino acids: CASSQEAGQGGGANVLTF. The CDR3 DNA reads TGCGCCAGCAGCCAAGAGGCGGGACAGGGTGGTGGGGCCAACGTCCTGACTTTC.

J is TRBJ2-3 and V is TRBV19, with 9 bases fitting TRBD1. The CDR3 runs 15 residues. The V gene end was trimmed by 4 bases and the J gene end by 4 bases; junction bases not matched to a gene: 6. Looked up from germline, CDR1 is LNHDA and CDR2 is SQIVND (reference sequence). The CDR3 nucleotides read TGTGCCAGTAGTAGACAGGGGGATCCCGCAGATACGCAGTATTTT. Protein product: CASSRQGDPADTQYF.

The V gene is TRBV6-5, the J gene TRBJ1-4; D gene unclear. The germline V gene has CDR1 MNHEY and CDR2 SVGAGI. The CDR3 length is 14 residues. The ends were cut back, 2 bases at V and 1 base at J, with 5 bases in the middle. Here the CDR3 reads CASSYTETNEKLFF. The CDR3 region has the DNA TGTGCCAGCAGTTACACAGAAACTAATGAAAAACTGTTTTTT.

The chain couples TRBV15 to TRBJ1-5, with a weak D call TRBD1 (5 bases). This CDR3 contains 15 residues. Germline-derived CDR1 and CDR2 are LNHNV and YYDKDF (reference sequence). V lost 0 bases and J lost 6, with 12 bases in between. CDR3 amino acids: CATSRDSRAAQPQHF. CDR3 DNA: TGTGCCACCAGCAGAGATTCCAGGGCAGCTCAGCCCCAGCATTTT.

The chain is built from TRBV7-9 and TRBJ2-1; 7 bases are shared with TRBD2. CDR1 and CDR2 (germline): SEHNR, FQNEAQ (reference sequence). The CDR3 loop spans 15 amino acids. After removal of 2 bases from V and 10 bases from J, the junction contained 11 bases not matched to a gene. The CDR3 here is CASSLLPGGTEEQFF. The CDR3 region has the DNA TGTGCCAGCAGCTTACTGCCCGGGGGGACGGAGGAGCAGTTCTTC.

In this sample, this clone turned up once. The CDR3 nucleotides are TGTGCCAGACCCCTAGGGACACTAAAATATAGCAATCAGCCCCAGCATTTT. This sequence encodes CARPLGTLKYSNQPQHF. The chain has TRBV19 and TRBJ1-5; a possible D gene is TRBD1 (6 bases). This CDR3 spans 17 amino acids. Per the germline V gene, CDR1 is LNHDA and CDR2 is SQIVND (reference sequence). The V gene lost 9 bases and the J gene lost 0 bases, with 21 bases spanning the gap. The complete variable domain, with remaining parts taken from reference TRBV19 and TRBJ1-5, reads DGGITQSPKYLFRKEGQNVTLSCEQNLNHDAMYWYRQDPGQGLRLIYYSQIVNDFQKGDIAEGYSVSREKKESFPLTVTSAQKNPTAFYLCARPLGTLKYSNQPQHFGDGTRLSIL.

This chain uses TRBV28 with TRBJ1-4; TRBD1 agrees at 8 bases. The CDR3 spans 16 residues. V lost 7 bases to trimming and J lost 10 bases; unmatched junction nucleotides: 17. From germline, CDR1 is MDHEN and CDR2 SYDVKM. The CDR3 coding sequence is TGTGCCAGCACGACAGGGGACGCCGATCGACGAGTAAAACTGTTTTTT. Translation gives CASTTGDADRRVKLFF.